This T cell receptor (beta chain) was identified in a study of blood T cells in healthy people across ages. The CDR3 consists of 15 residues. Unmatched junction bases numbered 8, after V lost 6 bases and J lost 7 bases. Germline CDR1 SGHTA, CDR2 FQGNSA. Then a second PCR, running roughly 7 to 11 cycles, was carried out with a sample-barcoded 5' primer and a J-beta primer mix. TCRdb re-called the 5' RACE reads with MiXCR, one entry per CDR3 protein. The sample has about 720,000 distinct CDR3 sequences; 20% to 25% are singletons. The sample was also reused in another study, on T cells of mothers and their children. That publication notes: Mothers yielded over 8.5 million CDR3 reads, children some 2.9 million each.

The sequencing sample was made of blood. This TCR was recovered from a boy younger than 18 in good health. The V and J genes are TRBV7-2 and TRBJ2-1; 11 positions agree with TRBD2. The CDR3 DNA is TGTGCCAGCAGAGGGGTAGCGGGAGGGCTAAATGAGCAGTTCTTC. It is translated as CASRGVAGGLNEQFF.